One and the same sample provided the 10 T cell receptor beta chains below, sequenced in a study of T cell responses to AZD1222 COVID-19 vaccine. TCRdb keeps only in-frame clones here, not all; method: immunoSEQ multiplex PCR. Of some 60,000 clones in the sample, more than 65% were seen once. The sample consisted of peripheral blood, taken on day 0 of AZD1222 vaccination. The receptors derive from an adult in good health.

This chain's CDR3 is CASSFGGYGGTKNIQYF. The CDR3 coding sequence is TGTGCCAGCAGCTTTGGGGGATATGGCGGGACCAAAAACATTCAGTACTTC. V and J are TRBV7-9 and TRBJ2-4, with D tentatively TRBD2 (6 bases). This CDR3 comprises 17 residues. Germline lookup yields CDR1 SEHNR and CDR2 FQNEAQ (reference sequence). The V gene lost 3 bases and the J gene lost 2 bases, with 17 bases spanning the gap.

This clone is a singleton in its sample. The rearrangement uses TRBV5-4 and TRBJ2-3; 9 bases match TRBD2. The CDR3 consists of 16 residues. Germline CDR1 SGHNT, CDR2 YYREEE (reference sequence). V lost 3 bases, J lost 2 bases, and 7 bases stayed unmatched. CDR3 residues: CASSWRLAEHTDTQYF. The CDR3 coding sequence is TGTGCCAGCAGCTGGCGACTAGCGGAACACACAGATACGCAGTATTTT.

DNA for the CDR3: TGTGCCAGCAGCTGGCGGATTCTCGGGGTTGAAGCTTTCTTT. Translating it yields CASSWRILGVEAFF. This sequence joins TRBV7-9 and TRBJ1-1; no definite D call. CDR3 length: 14 residues. Germline assignment: CDR1 SEHNR and CDR2 FQNEAQ (reference sequence). Trimming removed 4 bases at V and 7 bases at J, with 16 bases between.

This chain connects TRBV5-1 to TRBJ2-1; 12 nucleotides align to TRBD2. From germline, CDR1 is SGHRS and CDR2 YFSETQ. This CDR3 has 17 residues. The trim removed 0 bases at V and 7 bases at J, leaving 8 bases unmatched. The CDR3 region is CASSLAETSGSRNEQFF. CDR3 DNA: TGCGCCAGCAGCTTGGCCGAGACTAGCGGGAGTAGGAATGAGCAGTTCTTC.

V is TRBV2 and J is TRBJ2-7, with 9 bases that match TRBD1. The CDR3 spans 13 residues. Looked up from germline, CDR1 is SNHLY and CDR2 is FYNNEI. Trimming cost V 6 bases and J 2 bases; bases outside gene matches: 2. The CDR3 region is CASSGTGTYEQYV. The CDR3 nucleotides read TGTGCCAGCAGCGGGACAGGGACCTACGAGCAGTACGTC.

V and J are TRBV3-1 (or the pseudogene TRBV3-2) and TRBJ2-7; TRBD2 matches at 7 bases. Losses at the gene ends were 5 bases for V and 5 bases for J; bases not matched to a gene: 12. Germline V gene lookup returns CDR1 LGHDT and CDR2 YNNKEL (reference sequence). The CDR3 runs to 15 residues. The CDR3: CASSYSAGVSDEQYF. The CDR3 nucleotides are TGTGCCAGCAGCTACAGCGCGGGAGTATCGGACGAGCAGTACTTC.

V is TRBV7-3 and J is TRBJ2-3; the D is unclear. This CDR3 is 13 amino acids long. Trimming pared 4 bases from V and 6 bases from J, leaving 11 bases between. Germline CDR1 is SGHTA and CDR2 is FQGTGA. The CDR3 DNA is TGTGCCAGCAGCTCCCTGTCCCCGGATACGCAGTATTTT. Translation: CASSSLSPDTQYF.

The gene calls are TRBV28 and TRBJ2-3; the D is unclear. Germline loops: CDR1 MDHEN, CDR2 SYDVKM. This CDR3 has 15 amino acids. V shed 1 base and J shed 0 bases, with 8 bases lying between them. In DNA form, the CDR3 reads TGTGCCAGCAGTTTATCACCTCCTAGCACAGATACGCAGTATTTT. Its translation: CASSLSPPSTDTQYF.

The chain links TRBV2 to TRBJ2-3; 10 nucleotides align to TRBD2. Germline loops: CDR1 SNHLY, CDR2 FYNNEI. V lost 3 bases, J lost 6 bases, and 6 bases stayed unmatched. The CDR3 is 15 amino acids. CDR3 loop: CASSDPAGGADTQYF. CDR3 DNA: TGTGCCAGCAGTGATCCAGCGGGAGGGGCGGATACGCAGTATTTT.

This chain links TRBV6-2 or TRBV6-3 with TRBJ2-7, with 8 bases matching TRBD2. The CDR3 is made up of 14 amino acids. The germline V gene encodes CDR1 MNHEY and CDR2 SVGEGT. The V and J ends lost 5 bases and 5 bases, in that order; junction bases with no gene match: 8. The CDR3 nucleotides read TGTGCCAGCAGTGATTCTAGCGGGCTCCACGAGCAGTACTTC. Protein product: CASSDSSGLHEQYF.